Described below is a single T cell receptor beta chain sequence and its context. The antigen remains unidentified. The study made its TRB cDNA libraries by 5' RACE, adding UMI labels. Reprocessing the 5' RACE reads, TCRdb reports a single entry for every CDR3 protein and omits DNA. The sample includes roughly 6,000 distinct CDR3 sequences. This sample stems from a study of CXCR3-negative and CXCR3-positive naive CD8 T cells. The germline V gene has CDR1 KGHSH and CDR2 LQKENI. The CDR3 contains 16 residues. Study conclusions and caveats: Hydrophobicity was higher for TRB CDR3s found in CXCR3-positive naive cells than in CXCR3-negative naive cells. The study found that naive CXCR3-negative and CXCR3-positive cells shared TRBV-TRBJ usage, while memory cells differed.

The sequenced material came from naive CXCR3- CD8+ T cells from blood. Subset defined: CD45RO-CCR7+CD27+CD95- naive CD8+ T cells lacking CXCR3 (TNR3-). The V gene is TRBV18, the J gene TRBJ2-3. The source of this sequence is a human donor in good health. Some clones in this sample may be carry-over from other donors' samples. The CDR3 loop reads CASSPSGQLYTDTQYF.